This TCR beta chain was captured by sequencing in a study of blood T cell repertoires in COVID-19. Background on the study: The United States, Italy and Spain were the sources of the acute and convalescent COVID-19 samples. T cells, B-cell-depleted T cells, or PBMCs provided the cDNA or gDNA that served as material.

This CDR3 spans 18 amino acids. CDR1 and CDR2 from the germline V gene are SGHRS and YFSETQ. Trimming left V 1 base short and J 6 bases short, with 25 bases between. Original processing methods: From reference gene primer amplification, estimates of nucleated cell counts were derived. Sequenced by immunoSEQ multiplex PCR; TCRdb stores in-frame clones only, minus some. V and J calls plus clone size are reproduced from that table; the DNA served to infer D and trimming. The sample lists over 150,000 clones, approximately 83% occurring once. This sequence originates from a woman aged 55-69 years with acute or convalescent COVID-19. The gene calls are TRBV5-1 and TRBJ2-5, with D perhaps TRBD2 (5 bases). Sequencing was carried out using peripheral blood. CDR3 nucleotide sequence: TGCGCCAGCAGCTTGAACTTCGGAGGCGGGTCAGGTATGAAGACCCAGTACTTC. Its translation: CASSLNFGGGSGMKTQYF.